A single sample is the source of the 9 T cell receptor beta chains below, sequenced in a study of OX40 agonist ivuxolimab in advanced cancers. The repertoire was sequenced with immunoSEQ multiplex PCR; TCRdb's copy has only in-frame clones and lacks some. The table lists some 72,000 clones, about nine tenths of them singletons. The starting material was CD4+ or CD8+ T cells sorted from blood, obtained in a trial of the OX40 agonist ivuxolimab. All receptors derive from an adult with an advanced solid tumor such as melanoma, head and neck, liver or kidney cancer.

The V and J genes are TRBV30 and TRBJ2-7; TRBD1 aligns across 9 bases. The CDR3 loop spans 16 amino acids. Trimming cost V 0 bases and J 3 bases; bases outside gene matches: 9. Germline lookup yields CDR1 GTSNPN and CDR2 SVGIG (reference sequence). This CDR3 is CAWSVLGGTGYYEQYF. In DNA, the CDR3 is TGTGCCTGGAGTGTACTAGGGGGGACAGGGTACTACGAGCAGTACTTC. The variable domain in full, completed from reference TRBV30 and TRBJ2-7, reads SQTIHQWPATLVQPVGSPLSLECTVEGTSNPNLYWYRQAAGRGLQLLFYSVGIGQISSEVPQNLSASRPQDRQFILSSKKLLLSDSGFYLCAWSVLGGTGYYEQYFGPGTRLTVT.

V and J are TRBV9 and TRBJ1-3; a weak D match, TRBD1 (6 bases). Germline V CDR1 and CDR2: SGDLS, YYNGEE. V was trimmed by 1 base and J by 2 bases, leaving 10 bases between them. This CDR3 spans 15 amino acids. The CDR3 protein is CASSVYPGAGNTIYF. The CDR3 nucleotides read TGTGCCAGCAGCGTATACCCAGGGGCTGGAAACACCATATATTTT.

The chain joins TRBV11-2 to TRBJ2-4, with 8 bases that match TRBD1. The germline V gene encodes CDR1 SGHAT and CDR2 FQNNGV. The CDR3 contains 15 residues. V shed 5 bases, J shed 2 bases, and the junction held 5 bases outside the gene matches. This chain's CDR3 is CASSLTGAPKNIQYF. The CDR3, as DNA: TGTGCCAGCAGCCTGACAGGGGCACCCAAAAACATTCAGTACTTC.

The chain combines TRBV5-6 with TRBJ2-2; D is undetermined. The CDR3 contains 14 residues. Per germline, CDR1 SGHDT and CDR2 YYEEEE. V lost 2 bases to trimming and J lost 7 bases, with 12 bases between them. This CDR3 reads CASSFAGFGGELFF. The CDR3, as DNA: TGTGCCAGCAGCTTCGCCGGGTTCGGCGGGGAGCTGTTTTTT.

CDR3: CASSEEGQLNTEAFF. The CDR3 nucleotides read TGTGCCAGCAGCGAAGAGGGGCAGTTGAACACTGAAGCTTTCTTT. The V gene is TRBV9, the J gene TRBJ1-1, with D possibly TRBD1 on 5 matching bases. Between the trimmed V and J ends, which lost 3 bases and 0 bases, there was a span of 12 bases. CDR3 size: 15 residues. Germline V gene data show CDR1 as SGDLS and CDR2 as YYNGEE.

The rearrangement uses TRBV7-2 and TRBJ1-6; tentatively, D is TRBD1 (5 bases). The germline V gene has CDR1 SGHTA and CDR2 FQGNSA. CDR3 length: 14 residues. With 5 bases removed from V and 14 bases from J, the gap between germline ends came to 19 bases. The CDR3 DNA reads TGTGCCAGCAGCCCCGGGGTAGGGGTTCAGGCCCTCCACTTT. It encodes CASSPGVGVQALHF.

The chain links TRBV11-1 to TRBJ2-7, with TRBD2 matching over 7 bases. Trimming removed 5 bases from V and 0 bases from J; junction bases left unmatched: 13. Germline V gene lookup returns CDR1 SGHAT and CDR2 FQDESV (reference sequence). The CDR3 is 17 amino acids. In DNA, the CDR3 is TGTGCCAGCAGCCCCAGTTCGGGGGGATCTACCTCCTACGAGCAGTACTTC. Encoded protein: CASSPSSGGSTSYEQYF. The entire variable domain, with the rest obtained from reference TRBV11-1 and TRBJ2-7, is as follows: EAEVAQSPRYKITEKSQAVAFWCDPISGHATLYWYRQILGQGPELLVQFQDESVVDDSQLPKDRFSAERLKGVDSTLKIQPAELGDSAMYLCASSPSSGGSTSYEQYFGPGTRLTVT.

The J gene is TRBJ2-3, the V gene TRBV27, with a possible D match to TRBD2 (6 bases). Germline-derived CDR1 and CDR2 are MNHEY and SMNVEV (reference sequence). The ends were cut back, 1 base at V and 0 bases at J, with 8 bases in the middle. This CDR3 is built from 15 residues. The CDR3 nucleotides read TGTGCCAGCAGTTTATGGGGGGAGAGCACAGATACGCAGTATTTT. It is translated as CASSLWGESTDTQYF.

Remarks on this clone: Distinct nucleotide sequences in the sample also encode this CDR3. The chain recombines TRBV5-6 with TRBJ2-5; D may be TRBD1 (6 bases). Germline assignment: CDR1 SGHDT and CDR2 YYEEEE. There are 14 residues in the CDR3. V was pared by 4 bases and J by 5 bases, with 15 bases between. The CDR3: CASSRGQPGETQYF. CDR3 coding DNA: TGTGCCAGCAGCAGAGGACAGCCTGGCGAGACCCAGTACTTC.